This T cell receptor (beta chain) was identified during a study of blood T cell repertoires in COVID-19. The repertoire was sequenced with immunoSEQ multiplex PCR; TCRdb's copy has only in-frame clones and lacks some. The repertoire holds approximately 310,000 clones, with 70% to 90% as singletons. V shed 2 bases and J shed 7 bases, with 9 bases lying between them. This CDR3 has 13 amino acids. Germline CDR1 is SGHRS and CDR2 is YFSETQ. This TCR came from a man aged 25-40 years who had recovered from COVID-19. The rearrangement uses TRBV5-1 and TRBJ2-2, with D possibly matching TRBD1 (5 bases). The sample consisted of PBMCs or T cells enriched from blood (not recorded which). Written as DNA, the CDR3 is TGCGCCAGCAGCTTTCTTAGGGGCGGGGAGCTGTTTTTT. This encodes CASSFLRGGELFF.